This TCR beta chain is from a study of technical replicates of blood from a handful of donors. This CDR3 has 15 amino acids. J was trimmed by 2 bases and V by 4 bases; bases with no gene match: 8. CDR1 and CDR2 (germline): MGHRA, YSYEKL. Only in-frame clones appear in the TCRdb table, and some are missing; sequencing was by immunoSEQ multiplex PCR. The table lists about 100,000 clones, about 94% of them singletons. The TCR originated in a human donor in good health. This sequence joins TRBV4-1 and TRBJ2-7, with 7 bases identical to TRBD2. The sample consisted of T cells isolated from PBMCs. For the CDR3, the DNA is TGCGCCAGCAGCCTAGCGGGCGCAGGGACCTACGAGCAGTACTTC. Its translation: CASSLAGAGTYEQYF.